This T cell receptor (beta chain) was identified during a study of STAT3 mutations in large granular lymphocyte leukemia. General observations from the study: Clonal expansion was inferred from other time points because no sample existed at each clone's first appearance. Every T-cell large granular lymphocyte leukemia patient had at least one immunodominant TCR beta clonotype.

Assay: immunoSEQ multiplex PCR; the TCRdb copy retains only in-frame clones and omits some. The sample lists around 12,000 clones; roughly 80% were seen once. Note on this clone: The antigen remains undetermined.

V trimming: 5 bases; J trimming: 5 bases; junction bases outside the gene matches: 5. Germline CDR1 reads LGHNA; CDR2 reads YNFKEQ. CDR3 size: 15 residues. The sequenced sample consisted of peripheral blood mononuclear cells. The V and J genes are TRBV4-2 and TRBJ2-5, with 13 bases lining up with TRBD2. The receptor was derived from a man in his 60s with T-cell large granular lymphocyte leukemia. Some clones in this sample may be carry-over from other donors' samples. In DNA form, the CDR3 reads TGTGCCAGCAGCTGGACTAGCGGGAGAGGGGAGACCCAGTACTTC. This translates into CASSWTSGRGETQYF.